This T cell receptor beta chain emerged from a study of blood T cells in healthy people across ages. Study-level findings and limits: Diversity was higher, and naive CD4+ cells more numerous, in long-lived donors than in aged donors. Estimates based on one million T cells were treated as lower bounds. In older individuals, TCR beta diversity per million T cells was lower, falling roughly linearly with age.

The use of a sample-barcoded 5' primer and a J-beta primer mix characterized a second PCR of roughly 6 to 11 cycles. TCRdb analysed the 5' RACE reads with MiXCR anew, one entry per CDR3 protein. This table has some 1.5 million distinct CDR3 sequences, roughly 27% appearing once. The study isolated at least 6.5 million PBMCs from each sample. This clonotype was counted a few times. Antigen unknown. The junction had 14 bases not matched to a gene; V was cut back by 3 bases and J by 9 bases. CDR1 SGHRS and CDR2 YFSETQ come from the germline V gene. CDR3 length equals 15 residues. The receptor comes from a woman aged 25 to 39 in good health. The chain carries TRBV5-1 and TRBJ2-7; 8 bases align to TRBD1. Sequenced sample: blood. The CDR3 region has the DNA TGCGCCAGCAGCTGGACCCCGGGACAGGCGGGTCGGCAGTACTTC. Protein sequence: CASSWTPGQAGRQYF.